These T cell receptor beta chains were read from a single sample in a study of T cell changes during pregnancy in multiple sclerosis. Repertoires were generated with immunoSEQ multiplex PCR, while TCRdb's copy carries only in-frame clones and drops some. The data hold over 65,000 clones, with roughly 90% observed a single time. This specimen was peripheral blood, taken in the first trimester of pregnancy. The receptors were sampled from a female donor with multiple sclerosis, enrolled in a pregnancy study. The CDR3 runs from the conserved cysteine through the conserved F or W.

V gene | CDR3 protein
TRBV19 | CASSLTPPRGVSNQPQHF
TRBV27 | CASSPSGTGSYEQYF
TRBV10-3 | CAISGTGRGTEAFF
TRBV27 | CASSTRDRGSEQYF
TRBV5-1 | CASRGQGIVNEQFF
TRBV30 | CAWSSGGGGNTIYF
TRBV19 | CASSIGQVTGELFF
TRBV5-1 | CASSLRGQGANEKLFF
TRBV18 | CASSRQTGTPLWFF
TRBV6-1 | CASSGFTGGHLFLNTEAFF
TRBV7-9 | CASSSRQGANTEAFF
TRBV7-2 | CASSLAGVSYEQYF
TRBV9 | CASSLMEGGETQYF
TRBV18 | CASSPRRRKDIGNEQFF
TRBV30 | CAYNRDPNTEAFF
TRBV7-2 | CASSLGNRRGRTEAFF
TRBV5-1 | CASFEGSTEAFF
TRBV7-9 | CASSLGVGQGYSPLHF
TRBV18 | CASSPSPTGRDYGYTF
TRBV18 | CASSLGTSGGYNEQFF
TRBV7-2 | CASSSGLLGIKNIQYF
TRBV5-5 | CASSVPLAGKNIQYF
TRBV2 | CASSEFKLASYEQYF
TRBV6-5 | CASSYIDGGYNEQFF
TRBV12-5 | CASASSGANVLTF
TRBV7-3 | CASSLTGGSGANVLTF
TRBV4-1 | CASSLYPSEEKGIMNEQFF
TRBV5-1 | CASSLSQGDVKLFF
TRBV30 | CAWSIGAQAEKLFF
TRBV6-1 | CASSGDRGLREQYF
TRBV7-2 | CASSLRTGQNYGYTF
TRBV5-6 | CASSLGDSRGAILNEQFF
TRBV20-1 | CSASQTDTQYF
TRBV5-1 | CASSLGFSGRATDTQYF
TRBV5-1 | CASSLAPGGSSGANVLTF
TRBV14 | CASSHQLPRGTGNTIYF
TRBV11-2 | CASNKRGSSTDTQYF
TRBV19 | CASGDTYYEQYF
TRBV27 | CASSLNRGYEPQHF
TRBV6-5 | CASGQGGLNEQFF
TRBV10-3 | CAIKGASYEQYF
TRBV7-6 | CASSFRASGGNTEAFF
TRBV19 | CASSIDQMSGPQPQHF
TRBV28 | CASSSLGTKESRGFF
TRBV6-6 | CASSFSEGLGHEQYF
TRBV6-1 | CASSPLAGGFETQYF
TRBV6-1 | CASSDAYLAYNEQFF
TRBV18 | CASSPKGQGNTDTQYF
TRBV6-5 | CASSPTSTATYEQYF
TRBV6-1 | CASSDGTGDVTEAFF
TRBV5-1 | CASSPREAPYNEQFF
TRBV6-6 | CASSGTSGSPLHF
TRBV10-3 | CAISAADRDAPYEQYF